This passage covers 7 T cell receptor beta chains from one sample sequenced in a study of cytomegalovirus exposure and HLA in healthy donors. This table comes from immunoSEQ multiplex PCR, and its TCRdb copy is limited to in-frame clones, with some not included. The table shows some 150,000 clones, with about 86% occurring only once. Sequences were obtained from PBMCs. These receptor sequences come from a human donor in good health.

The chain has TRBV7-2 and TRBJ2-5, with D perhaps TRBD1 (5 bases). Between the trimmed V and J ends, which lost 8 bases and 2 bases, there was a span of 12 bases. The CDR3 is made up of 13 amino acids. Germline V gene sequence: CDR1 SGHTA, CDR2 FQGNSA. The CDR3 region is CASGGATQETQYF. DNA for the CDR3: TGTGCCAGCGGTGGGGCCACACAAGAGACCCAGTACTTC.

The chain couples TRBV4-1 to TRBJ1-5; TRBD1 matches 9 bases. Per germline, CDR1 MGHRA and CDR2 YSYEKL. Trimming took 0 bases from V and 7 from J; bases not matched to a gene: 4. The CDR3 runs 15 residues. CDR3 sequence: CASSQETGGIQPQHF. CDR3 coding DNA: TGCGCCAGCAGCCAAGAGACAGGGGGTATACAGCCCCAGCATTTT.

This chain joins TRBV6-6 and TRBJ1-5, with D unclear. Germline CDR1 is MNHNY and CDR2 is SVGAGI (reference sequence). CDR3 length equals 13 residues. V lost 5 bases and J 6 bases, leaving 11 bases between the germline ends. The CDR3 bases are TGTGCCAGCAGTCCGGGATTTTCTCAGCCCCAGCATTTT. Its protein is CASSPGFSQPQHF.

The chain's CDR3 is CASSLGLAGGGNEQFF. CDR3 in DNA: TGTGCCAGCAGCTTGGGACTAGCGGGAGGAGGCAATGAGCAGTTCTTC. The chain is built from TRBV7-7 and TRBJ2-1, with TRBD2 matching over 15 bases. Unmatched junction bases numbered 3, after V lost 3 bases and J lost 6 bases. In germline, CDR1 is SSHAT, CDR2 FNYEAQ (reference sequence). This CDR3 is 16 amino acids long. Using reference TRBV7-7 and TRBJ2-1 for the parts outside the CDR3, the full variable domain is GAGVSQSPRYKVTKRGQDVTLRCDPISSHATLYWYQQALGQGPEFLTYFNYEAQPDKSGLPSDRFSAERPEGSISTLTIQRTEQRDSAMYRCASSLGLAGGGNEQFFGPGTRLTVL.

This chain uses TRBV20-1 with TRBJ2-5; D is possibly TRBD1 (6 bases). Germline V gene lookup returns CDR1 DFQATT and CDR2 SNEGSKA (reference sequence). The CDR3 length is 11 residues. The V gene lost 6 bases and the J gene lost 5 bases, with 10 bases spanning the gap. The CDR3 loop reads CSAATGETQYF. The CDR3 nucleotides are TGCAGTGCCGCAACAGGGGAGACCCAGTACTTC.

The V and J genes are TRBV28 and TRBJ2-5; 7 bases agree with TRBD1. This CDR3 is built from 15 residues. The ends lost 5 bases at V and 3 bases at J; junction bases unmatched: 9. Germline V gives CDR1 MDHEN, CDR2 SYDVKM. CDR3 DNA: TGTGCCAGCAGTGTTTTCCCAGGACAGGAAGAGACCCAGTACTTC. This codes for CASSVFPGQEETQYF.

V usage is TRBV2 and J usage is TRBJ1-5; maybe TRBD1 (5 bases). V was shortened by 2 bases and J by 2 bases, with 7 bases between the two germline ends. Germline values: CDR1 SNHLY, CDR2 FYNNEI. The CDR3 loop spans 14 amino acids. In nucleotides, the CDR3 is TGTGCCAGCAGTGAAACACAGGGCAATCAGCCCCAGCATTTT. Amino acid sequence: CASSETQGNQPQHF.